This entry lists 15 T cell receptor beta chains sequenced from one sample in a study of blood T cell repertoires in COVID-19 (dated by TCRdb to the early 2020s). The library was produced with the immunoSEQ multiplex PCR assay. Not all clones reach the TCRdb copy of this immuneACCESS table, which keeps in-frame sequences only. Checked studies attribute under half of the gap to unresolved V genes and leave the rest unexplained. The sample has 300,000 to 350,000 clones on record, roughly nine tenths of them singletons. The leading ten clones occupy 2% to 3% of the sample. The sample consisted of peripheral blood. These receptors were collected from a man younger than 35 with active or convalescent COVID-19.

This chain joins TRBV28 and TRBJ2-3; TRBD2 matches 11 bases. The CDR3 contains 13 residues. Germline V gene sequence: CDR1 MDHEN, CDR2 SYDVKM. In nucleotides, the CDR3 is TGTTCGGCTAGCGGGAGGTTAGTCGGTACGCAGTATTTT. Protein product: CSASGRLVGTQYF.

CDR3 residues: CASSNERGSYSTDTQYF. The DNA of the CDR3 is TGTGCCAGCAGCAATGAGCGGGGTAGCTATAGCACAGATACGCAGTATTTT. V gene TRBV5-5 combines with J gene TRBJ2-3; 7 nucleotides align to TRBD2. Germline trimming cut 4 bases from V and 0 bases from J; bases unmatched to any gene: 11. The CDR3 spans 17 residues. Germline CDR1 reads SGHKS; CDR2 reads YYEKEE (reference sequence). The entire variable domain, with the rest obtained from reference TRBV5-5 and TRBJ2-3, is as follows: DAGVTQSPTHLIKTRGQQVTLRCSPISGHKSVSWYQQVLGQGPQFIFQYYEKEERGRGNFPDRFSARQFPNYSSELNVNALLLGDSALYLCASSNERGSYSTDTQYFGPGTRLTVL.

The rearrangement links TRBV5-1 to TRBJ2-3; tentatively, D is TRBD2 (7 bases). Trimming took off 4 bases at V and 3 bases at J, with 12 bases between the two ends. This CDR3 is 14 amino acids long. Germline-derived CDR1 and CDR2 are SGHRS and YFSETQ. The CDR3 spells CASSNRGGTDTQYF. The CDR3 coding sequence is TGCGCCAGCAGCAATAGGGGGGGAACAGATACGCAGTATTTT.

This clone was observed a few times. The chain employs TRBV5-1 and TRBJ1-6; the D gene is possibly TRBD1 (6 bases). Trimming shortened V by 9 bases and J by 9 bases, and 13 bases separated the two germline ends. The CDR3 is made up of 12 amino acids. Germline CDR1 and CDR2: SGHRS and YFSETQ. The CDR3 DNA follows: TGCGCCACCTTTCAGGGGCTTTCACCCCTCCACTTT. Translated, it gives CATFQGLSPLHF.

The rearrangement joins TRBV7-8 to TRBJ1-2; 9 bases match TRBD1. Germline V gene lookup returns CDR1 SGHVS and CDR2 FQNEAQ. J was trimmed by 7 bases and V by 1 base; bases with no gene match: 1. The CDR3 has 13 residues. CDR3 region: CASSLDRGRGYTF. CDR3 sequence (DNA): TGTGCCAGCAGCTTAGACAGGGGGCGTGGCTACACCTTC.

The chain is built from TRBV7-8 and TRBJ2-5, with D tentatively TRBD2 (6 bases). The CDR3 length is 13 residues. The germline V gene has CDR1 SGHVS and CDR2 FQNEAQ. V lost 5 bases and J lost 11, with 18 bases in between. As DNA, the CDR3 is TGTGCCAGCAGCACACGGGGGACCGCTTTTCAGTACTTC. It encodes CASSTRGTAFQYF.

The rearrangement links TRBV10-1 to TRBJ2-5, with 10 bases that match TRBD2. After removal of 0 bases from V and 5 bases from J, the junction contained 6 bases not matched to a gene. The CDR3 is made up of 16 amino acids. Germline CDR1 and CDR2: WNHNN and SYGVQD (reference sequence). CDR3 bases: TGCGCCAGCAGTGAGTCGTCGTCTAGCGGGAGTGAGACCCAGTACTTC. It yields the protein CASSESSSSGSETQYF.

This clone has a single count. The genes are TRBV15 and TRBJ1-1; 9 bases map to TRBD1. This CDR3 contains 15 residues. The germline V gene has CDR1 LNHNV and CDR2 YYDKDF (reference sequence). Germline trimming cut 3 bases from V and 0 bases from J; bases unmatched to any gene: 2. The CDR3 here is CATSRDRGLNTEAFF. The CDR3 DNA sequence: TGTGCCACCAGCAGGGACAGGGGACTGAACACTGAAGCTTTCTTT.

The chain has TRBV2 and TRBJ1-5; the match to TRBD1 covers 9 bases. This CDR3 is 18 amino acids long. Germline loops: CDR1 SNHLY, CDR2 FYNNEI. J gave up 7 bases and V 4 bases, and 17 bases lay outside the gene matches. CDR3 DNA: TGTGCCAGCAGTGGGAGTCCGGGACAGGGTGGTTTTTTCCAGCCCCAGCATTTT. Its protein is CASSGSPGQGGFFQPQHF.

The chain employs TRBV7-2 and TRBJ2-3, with D perhaps matching TRBD2 (5 bases). This CDR3 contains 14 residues. The V end lost 1 base, the J end lost 4 bases, and 9 bases lay between the germline ends. In germline, CDR1 is SGHTA, CDR2 FQGNSA. This chain's CDR3 is CASSLGGRADTQYF. The CDR3 DNA follows: TGTGCCAGCAGCTTAGGTGGGCGGGCAGATACGCAGTATTTT.

This rearrangement joins TRBV7-3 to TRBJ2-1, with 10 bases aligning to TRBD2. The V and J ends lost 5 bases and 1 base, in that order; junction bases with no gene match: 2. Per the germline V gene, CDR1 is SGHTA and CDR2 is FQGTGA. This CDR3 has 15 amino acids. The CDR3 reads CASSPTSGSYNEQFF. Written as DNA, the CDR3 is TGTGCCAGCAGCCCGACTAGCGGGTCCTACAATGAGCAGTTCTTC.

The genes are TRBV18 and TRBJ1-1, with no clear D. From germline, CDR1 is KGHSH and CDR2 LQKENI. Trimming pared 2 bases from V and 7 bases from J, leaving 8 bases between. This CDR3 is 12 amino acids long. The CDR3 reads CASSPIGNEAFF. The CDR3 coding sequence is TGTGCCAGCTCACCAATCGGTAATGAAGCTTTCTTT.

There are a few counts of this clone. The gene calls are TRBV19 and TRBJ2-3; weak D call: TRBD2 (6 bases). CDR1 and CDR2 from the germline V gene are LNHDA and SQIVND (reference sequence). V was pared by 1 base and J by 2 bases, with 10 bases between. The CDR3 covers 15 residues. CDR3 loop: CASSIAGDLTDTQYF. CDR3 sequence (DNA): TGTGCCAGTAGTATAGCGGGAGACCTCACAGATACGCAGTATTTT.

The chain links TRBV9 to TRBJ2-3, with TRBD2 matching 10 bases. V was clipped by 4 bases and J by 3 bases; unmatched bases: 11. This CDR3 is built from 17 residues. CDR1 and CDR2 from the germline V gene are SGDLS and YYNGEE. Here the CDR3 reads CASSPREAGGPTDTQYF. CDR3 DNA: TGTGCCAGCAGCCCCCGAGAAGCGGGGGGGCCAACAGATACGCAGTATTTT.

The chain joins TRBV5-6 to TRBJ2-2, with D maybe TRBD2 (6 bases). V dropped 5 bases and J dropped 3 bases, with 17 bases sitting between them. The CDR3 contains 16 residues. Germline lookup yields CDR1 SGHDT and CDR2 YYEEEE. CDR3 region: CASSPSLRGYTGELFF. For the CDR3, the DNA is TGTGCCAGCAGTCCTAGCTTGCGGGGCTACACCGGGGAGCTGTTTTTT.